These 10 T cell receptor beta chains were sequenced from one sample in a study of regulatory T cells in long-lasting Graves disease (TCRdb year 2021). This sample's time point label indicates: persistent/refractory GD, antithyroid drugs over 5 years with positive TRAb. For both TCR sequencing and RNA sequencing, RNA was extracted from PBMCs in TRIzol. The protocol used for the library was multiplex PCR. The reads were generated on an Illumina HiSeq 4000. CDR3 regions were amplified by Arm-PCR with iRepertoire HTBI primers to construct TCR beta libraries. The public reads were reprocessed in TCRdb via fastp at Q25 and MiXCR, keeping in-frame beta chains. Duplicate CDR3 protein sequences are folded into a single record with the most common DNA and genes. The table for this sample lists 650,000 to 700,000 distinct CDR3 sequences; roughly 30% of them were counted only once. The leading ten clones occupy around 40% of the sample.

Sequencing was performed on peripheral blood mononuclear cells (PBMCs), taken when the disease was refractory, from a patient treated with antithyroid drugs. The receptors here all came from a female donor with Graves disease.

This clonotype occurred a few times. CDR3 bases: TGTGCCAGCAGCCCCTGGGGCCGGGGGAACTATGGCTACACCTTC. Amino acids: CASSPWGRGNYGYTF. The V gene is TRBV7-9, the J gene TRBJ1-2; a weak D match, TRBD1 (5 bases). V lost 5 bases and J 2 bases, leaving 15 bases between the germline ends. The germline gives CDR1 SEHNR, CDR2 FQNEAQ (reference sequence). The CDR3 is 15 amino acids.

The table lists this clonotype with a few counts. V gene TRBV9 combines with J gene TRBJ2-7; D is perhaps TRBD2 (6 bases). This CDR3 spans 13 amino acids. Trimming stripped 1 base from V and 7 bases from J, with 12 bases between. The germline V gene has CDR1 SGDLS and CDR2 YYNGEE. The CDR3 spells CASSVTGEGEQYF. The CDR3 nucleotides read TGTGCCAGCAGCGTAACGGGGGAAGGGGAGCAGTACTTC.

In this sample, this clonotype turned up a few times. This chain joins TRBV6-5 and TRBJ1-1; 10 nucleotides align to TRBD1. J gave up 7 bases and V 0 bases, and 5 bases lay outside the gene matches. The length of the CDR3 is 15 residues. CDR1 is MNHEY and CDR2 is SVGAGI in the germline V gene. CDR3 amino acids: CASSYSTGGPYEAFF. For the CDR3, the DNA is TGTGCCAGCAGTTACTCGACAGGGGGCCCTTATGAAGCTTTCTTT.

The rearrangement joins TRBV19 to TRBJ1-5; 9 bases fit TRBD1. The CDR3 has 12 amino acids. V was pared by 10 bases and J by 4 bases, with 2 bases of the junction left unmatched. CDR1 is LNHDA and CDR2 is SQIVND in the germline V gene (reference sequence). The chain's CDR3 is CATGTGNQPQHF. In DNA, the CDR3 is TGTGCCACCGGGACAGGGAATCAGCCCCAGCATTTT. The complete variable domain, with remaining parts taken from reference TRBV19 and TRBJ1-5, reads DGGITQSPKYLFRKEGQNVTLSCEQNLNHDAMYWYRQDPGQGLRLIYYSQIVNDFQKGDIAEGYSVSREKKESFPLTVTSAQKNPTAFYLCATGTGNQPQHFGDGTRLSIL.

As for this clonotype: A clone one base away is much larger, so this may be a read error. V and J are TRBV6-2 or TRBV6-3 and TRBJ2-7, with a tentative D call TRBD2 (5 bases). Germline V gene sequence: CDR1 MNHEY, CDR2 SVGEGT. The CDR3 loop spans 16 amino acids. Trimming removed 2 bases from V and 2 bases from J, with 16 bases in between. The chain's CDR3 is CASSYELLGSAYEQYF. CDR3 sequence (DNA): TGTGCCAGCAGTTACGAGCTACTAGGAAGTGCCTACGAGCAGTACTTC.

The gene calls are TRBV3-1 and TRBJ2-7, with TRBD2 matching 7 bases. The CDR3 covers 15 residues. Germline assignment: CDR1 LGHDT and CDR2 YNNKEL (reference sequence). V shed 5 bases, J shed 4 bases, and the junction held 11 bases outside the gene matches. CDR3 bases: TGTGCCAGCAGCGCCCATCTAGCGGAGCCATACGAGCAGTACTTC. It yields the protein CASSAHLAEPYEQYF.

J is TRBJ2-7 and V is TRBV19; 11 nucleotides line up with TRBD2. The ends lost 0 bases at V and 6 bases at J; junction bases unmatched: 7. The germline V gene has CDR1 LNHDA and CDR2 SQIVND (reference sequence). The CDR3 extends over 16 amino acids. CDR3 sequence reads: CASSIERLAGKGEQYF. The CDR3, as DNA: TGTGCCAGTAGTATAGAAAGACTAGCGGGAAAGGGCGAGCAGTACTTC.

CDR3 in DNA: TGCGCCAGCAGCAAAGTCCGGGGACAACGGTTCGGGCAAGAGACCCAGTACTTC. Residues: CASSKVRGQRFGQETQYF. V usage is TRBV5-1 and J usage is TRBJ2-5, with D maybe TRBD1 (6 bases). Trimming pared 4 bases from V and 2 bases from J, leaving 24 bases between. The CDR3 loop spans 18 amino acids. Germline-derived CDR1 and CDR2 are SGHRS and YFSETQ.

This clonotype showed up many times. The chain has TRBV20-1 and TRBJ2-6; D is tentatively TRBD1 or TRBD2 (5 bases each). V lost 5 bases, J lost 0 bases, and 14 bases lay in between. Germline assignment: CDR1 DFQATT and CDR2 SNEGSKA (reference sequence). The CDR3 totals 16 residues. CDR3 sequence reads: CSAARGEGSGANVLTF. The DNA of the CDR3 is TGCAGTGCTGCGAGGGGCGAGGGCTCTGGGGCCAACGTCCTGACTTTC.

V is TRBV9 and J is TRBJ2-7; D might be TRBD2 (6 bases). Germline CDR1 reads SGDLS; CDR2 reads YYNGEE. The CDR3 sequence is 16 residues long. V was cut by 5 bases and J by 2 bases, with 20 bases left in between. The CDR3 loop reads CASSRSGAGPTYEQYF. The CDR3 region has the DNA TGTGCCAGCAGTCGTAGTGGTGCGGGACCTACCTACGAGCAGTACTTC.